Listed here is a single T cell receptor (beta chain). The sample belongs to a study of T cell changes during pregnancy in multiple sclerosis. The data were produced by immunoSEQ multiplex PCR, yet TCRdb's version contains in-frame clones alone and is incomplete. The sample has 35,000 to 45,000 clones, about 91% seen once. The specimen was CD4+ T cells from peripheral blood mononuclear cells, collected after pregnancy. The source is a female donor in good health, enrolled as a control in a pregnancy study.

CDR3 sequence: CASTPLFQAGAYNEQFF. CDR3 bases: TGTGCCAGCACCCCGTTATTCCAGGCAGGTGCCTACAATGAGCAGTTCTTC. This chain uses TRBV7-8 with TRBJ2-1; no clear D. The CDR3 runs to 17 residues. Germline V lookup: CDR1 SGHVS, CDR2 FQNEAQ. Trimming shortened V by 7 bases and J by 2 bases, and 21 bases separated the two germline ends.